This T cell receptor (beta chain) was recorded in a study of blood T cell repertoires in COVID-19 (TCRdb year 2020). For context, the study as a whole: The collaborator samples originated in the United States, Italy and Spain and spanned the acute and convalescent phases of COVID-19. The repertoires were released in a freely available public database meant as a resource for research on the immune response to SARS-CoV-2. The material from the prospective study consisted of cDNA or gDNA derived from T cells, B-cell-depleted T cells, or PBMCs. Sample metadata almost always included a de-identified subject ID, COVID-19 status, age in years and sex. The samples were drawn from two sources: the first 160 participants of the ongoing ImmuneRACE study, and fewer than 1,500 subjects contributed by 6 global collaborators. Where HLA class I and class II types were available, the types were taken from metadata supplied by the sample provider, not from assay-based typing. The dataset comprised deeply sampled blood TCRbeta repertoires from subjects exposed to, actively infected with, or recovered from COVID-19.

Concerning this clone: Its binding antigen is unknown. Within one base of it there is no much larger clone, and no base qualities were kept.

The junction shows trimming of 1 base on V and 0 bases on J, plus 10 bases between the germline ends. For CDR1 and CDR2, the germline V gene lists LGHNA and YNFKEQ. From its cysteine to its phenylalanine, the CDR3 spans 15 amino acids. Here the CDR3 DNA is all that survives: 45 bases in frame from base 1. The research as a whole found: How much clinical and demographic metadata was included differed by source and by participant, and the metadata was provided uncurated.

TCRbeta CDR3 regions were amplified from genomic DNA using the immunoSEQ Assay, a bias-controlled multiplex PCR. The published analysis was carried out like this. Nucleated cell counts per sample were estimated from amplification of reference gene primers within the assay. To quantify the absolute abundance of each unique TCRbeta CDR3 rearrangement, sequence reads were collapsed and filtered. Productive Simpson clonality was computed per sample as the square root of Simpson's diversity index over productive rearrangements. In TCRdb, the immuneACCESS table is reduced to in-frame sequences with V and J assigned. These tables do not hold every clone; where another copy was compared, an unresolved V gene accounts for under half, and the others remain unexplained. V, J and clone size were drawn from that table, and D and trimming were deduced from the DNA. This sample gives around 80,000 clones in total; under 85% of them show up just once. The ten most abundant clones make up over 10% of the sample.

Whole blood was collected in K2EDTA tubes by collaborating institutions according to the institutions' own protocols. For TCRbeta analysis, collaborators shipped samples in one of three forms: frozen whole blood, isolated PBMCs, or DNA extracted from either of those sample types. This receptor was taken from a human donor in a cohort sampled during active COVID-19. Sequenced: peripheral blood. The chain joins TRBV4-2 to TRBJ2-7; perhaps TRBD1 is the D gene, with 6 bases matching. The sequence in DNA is TGTGCCAGCAGCCAAGTTGGACAGAACTCCTACGAGCAGTACTTC. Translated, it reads CASSQVGQNSYEQYF.